The 13 T cell receptor beta chains below all came from one sample that was sequenced in a study of radiotherapy plus CTLA-4 blockade in lung cancer. The assay was immunoSEQ multiplex PCR, and TCRdb's table has in-frame clones only and misses some. The table has roughly 80,000 clones, around 79% seen once; the top ten hold 3.5% to 4.5%. Sequenced here: peripheral blood, sampled from a patient treated with radiotherapy plus ipilimumab. Every receptor here comes from a human donor with non-small cell lung cancer who had a partial response to radiotherapy plus ipilimumab. Some clones in this sample may be carry-over from other donors' samples.

V usage is TRBV11-1 and J usage is TRBJ1-6; TRBD1 is a possible D gene (6 bases). CDR1 is SGHAT, CDR2 FQDESV, per germline (reference sequence). Trimming shortened V by 5 bases and J by 8 bases, and 10 bases separated the two germline ends. This CDR3 has 13 amino acids. The CDR3 coding sequence is TGTGCCAGCAGCACTCACAGGGATTCACCCCTCCACTTT. This gives the protein CASSTHRDSPLHF.

The rearrangement joins TRBV19 to TRBJ2-7; possibly TRBD1 for D (6 bases). Trimming took 0 bases from V and 4 from J, leaving 13 bases between them. The CDR3 has 15 amino acids. CDR1 is LNHDA and CDR2 is SQIVND in the germline V gene (reference sequence). The CDR3 region has the DNA TGTGCCAGTAGTATAGACAGGGGAGCGGTATACGAGCAGTACTTC. The encoded protein is CASSIDRGAVYEQYF.

On this clone: At one end the junction does not follow the germline gene, possibly because of a read error. The J gene is TRBJ2-4, the V gene TRBV4-1; 7 nucleotides line up with TRBD2. The CDR3 is 18 amino acids. Germline V gene sequence: CDR1 MGHRA, CDR2 YSYEKL. Here the CDR3 reads CASSQDKAMAGAQNIQYF. CDR3 DNA: TGCGCCAGCAGCCAAGATAAGGCGATGGCGGGAGCCCAAAACATTCAGTACTTC.

The chain has TRBV11-2 and TRBJ2-5, with TRBD2 identical over 7 bases. Germline V gene sequence: CDR1 SGHAT, CDR2 FQNNGV. This CDR3 contains 13 residues. V lost 8 bases, J lost 5 bases, and 8 bases stayed unmatched. CDR3 in DNA: TGTGCCAGCGCACGGGGGGTTGGGGAGACCCAGTACTTC. Protein sequence: CASARGVGETQYF.

A few counts support this clone. The chain couples TRBV7-9 to TRBJ2-1, with 12 bases fitting TRBD2. From germline, CDR1 is SEHNR and CDR2 FQNEAQ (reference sequence). The CDR3 is made up of 15 amino acids. V gave up 4 bases and J gave up 7 bases; unmatched junction bases: 5. The CDR3 DNA sequence: TGTGCCAGCAGCTCGACTAGCGGGGGTATAAATGAGCAGTTCTTC. It translates to CASSSTSGGINEQFF. The variable domain in full, with the rest retrieved from reference TRBV7-9 and TRBJ2-1, is DTGVSQNPRHKITKRGQNVTFRCDPISEHNRLYWYRQTLGQGPEFLTYFQNEAQLEKSRLLSDRFSAERPKGSFSTLEIQRTEQGDSAMYLCASSSTSGGINEQFFGPGTRLTVL.

In its sample, this clone was seen a few times. The genes are TRBV5-4 and TRBJ1-4; D not resolved. Trimming shortened V by 0 bases and J by 16 bases, and 22 bases separated the two germline ends. The germline V gene encodes CDR1 SGHNT and CDR2 YYREEE (reference sequence). The CDR3 sequence is 15 residues long. CDR3 bases: TGTGCCAGCAGCTTGGAGCGGCAGGAGACCTCCCTAACGTTTTTT. It encodes CASSLERQETSLTFF.

The V call is TRBV11-3, the J call TRBJ2-3; D possibly corresponds to TRBD1 (5 bases). Germline-derived CDR1 and CDR2 are SGHNT and YENEEA. The CDR3 extends over 14 amino acids. Trimming removed 5 bases at V and 2 bases at J, with 11 bases between. The CDR3 nucleotides read TGTGCCAGCAGCCCTAGACAGAACACAGATACGCAGTATTTT. Protein: CASSPRQNTDTQYF.

The chain couples TRBV13 to TRBJ2-3; the D is unclear. The germline gives CDR1 PRHDT, CDR2 FYEKMQ (reference sequence). CDR3 length: 15 residues. Trimming removed 0 bases from V and 1 base from J, with 8 bases in between. The CDR3: CASSLGRVRTDTQYF. CDR3 in DNA: TGTGCCAGCAGCTTAGGCCGGGTCCGCACAGATACGCAGTATTTT.

The chain combines TRBV9 with TRBJ2-1; 9 bases agree with TRBD2. J gave up 8 bases and V 0 bases, and 9 bases lay outside the gene matches. The CDR3 runs to 16 residues. The germline V gene has CDR1 SGDLS and CDR2 YYNGEE. As DNA, the CDR3 is TGTGCCAGCAGCGTAGGGGCGGGGGGGCTTTTCGATGAGCAGTTCTTC. This encodes CASSVGAGGLFDEQFF.

This clone occurred once. V gene TRBV4-1 combines with J gene TRBJ2-2, with TRBD1 matching 9 bases. This CDR3 has 15 amino acids. V trimming: 4 bases; J trimming: 5 bases; junction bases outside the gene matches: 5. CDR1 and CDR2 from the germline V gene are MGHRA and YSYEKL. The CDR3 DNA reads TGCGCCAGCAGCCCGGGACAGGGAGGGACCGGGGAGCTGTTTTTT. Its translation: CASSPGQGGTGELFF.

V gene TRBV11-2 combines with J gene TRBJ2-7; TRBD1 matches at 8 bases. The length of the CDR3 is 16 residues. Germline V gene data show CDR1 as SGHAT and CDR2 as FQNNGV. After removal of 1 base from V and 2 bases from J, the junction contained 7 bases not matched to a gene. The DNA for the CDR3 is TGTGCCAGCAGCTTAGTTGCCGGACAGGGCCCCTACGAGCAGTACTTC. It translates to CASSLVAGQGPYEQYF.

This chain joins TRBV7-9 and TRBJ1-6, with 8 nucleotides matching TRBD1. J lost 7 bases, V lost 5 bases, and 4 bases had no gene match. Germline loops: CDR1 SEHNR, CDR2 FQNEAQ (reference sequence). The CDR3 consists of 14 residues. CDR3 DNA sequence: TGTGCCAGCAGCCAGGGACAGGCCAATTCACCCCTCCACTTT. Its protein is CASSQGQANSPLHF.

The chain combines TRBV28 with TRBJ2-5; 7 bases match TRBD1. The CDR3 runs to 15 residues. Per germline, CDR1 MDHEN and CDR2 SYDVKM. The J segment lost 2 bases and the V segment lost 5 bases, leaving 8 bases of the junction unmatched. CDR3 in amino acids: CASSLPGQLQETQYF. The DNA for the CDR3 is TGTGCCAGCAGTCTACCGGGACAGCTACAAGAGACCCAGTACTTC.